The 23 T cell receptor beta chains given below trace back to one sample, sequenced in a study of blood T cell repertoires in COVID-19. Clones were sequenced by immunoSEQ multiplex PCR, and TCRdb holds only the in-frame ones, with some missing. The table has about half a million clones, roughly nine tenths seen once; the top ten hold around 0.92%. The source material was peripheral blood. These receptors were taken from a man between 18 and 35 years old with COVID-19, enrolled during active disease.

The J gene is TRBJ2-7, the V gene TRBV11-3; D call uncertain. Germline lookup yields CDR1 SGHNT and CDR2 YENEEA. Trimming left V 5 bases short and J 0 bases short, with 11 bases between. There are 14 residues in the CDR3. Here the CDR3 reads CASSGSLSSYEQYF. DNA for the CDR3: TGTGCCAGCAGCGGGTCACTAAGCTCCTACGAGCAGTACTTC.

CDR3 loop: CASSEFSDTQYF. In nucleotides, the CDR3 is TGTGCCAGCAGTGAATTCTCAGATACGCAGTATTTT. This chain connects TRBV6-1 to TRBJ2-3; no definite D call. V was shortened by 2 bases and J by 4 bases, with 4 bases between the two germline ends. This CDR3 has 12 residues. The germline gives CDR1 MNHNS, CDR2 SASEGT.

This clone was seen ten or more times. This chain joins TRBV29-1 and TRBJ2-7; TRBD2 matches at 8 bases. Germline CDR1 and CDR2: SQVTM and ANQGSEA. The CDR3 runs 12 residues. V lost 7 bases, J lost 9 bases, and 11 bases stayed unmatched. For the CDR3, the DNA is TGCAGCGCCCGAGCGGGGGACCTACGGCAGTACTTC. This translates into CSARAGDLRQYF.

This rearrangement joins TRBV9 to TRBJ2-3; D may be TRBD2 (6 bases). Trimming took off 4 bases at V and 2 bases at J, with 17 bases between the two ends. Germline CDR1 and CDR2: SGDLS and YYNGEE. This CDR3 has 16 residues. The chain's CDR3 is CASSQGVAGYTDTQYF. CDR3 in DNA: TGTGCCAGCAGCCAAGGGGTTGCGGGGTACACAGATACGCAGTATTTT.

The chain recombines TRBV4-2 with TRBJ2-1, with 9 bases lining up with TRBD2. The germline gives CDR1 LGHNA, CDR2 YNFKEQ. The CDR3 has 15 amino acids. Germline trimming cut 1 base from V and 7 bases from J; bases unmatched to any gene: 5. Here the CDR3 DNA reads TGTGCCAGCAGCCAAGTTAGAGGACTAGCGAATGAGCAGTTCTTC. It codes for CASSQVRGLANEQFF.

The chain has TRBV6-5 and TRBJ2-7; D is possibly TRBD1 (6 bases). V was shortened by 0 bases and J by 10 bases, with 13 bases between the two germline ends. CDR1 is MNHEY, CDR2 SVGAGI, per germline. This CDR3 region has 13 residues. In DNA form, the CDR3 reads TGTGCCAGCAGTTACTCCCGACAGGATGTTCAGTACTTC. Its protein product is CASSYSRQDVQYF.

This clone was observed a few times. The gene calls are TRBV5-6 and TRBJ1-2; D not resolved. The CDR3 is made up of 15 amino acids. Trimming removed 2 bases at V and 2 bases at J, with 13 bases between. Germline CDR1 SGHDT, CDR2 YYEEEE. The CDR3 nucleotides read TGTGCCAGCAGCTTCCGCCTGGCGGAAAACTATGGCTACACCTTC. Translating gives CASSFRLAENYGYTF.

The chain uses TRBV15 and TRBJ1-1; D is undetermined. V was shortened by 8 bases and J by 1 base, with 14 bases between the two germline ends. The CDR3 is 14 amino acids. CDR1 and CDR2 from the germline V gene are LNHNV and YYDKDF (reference sequence). The CDR3 is CATGFGDQNTEAFF. The CDR3 DNA reads TGTGCCACCGGCTTCGGAGATCAGAACACTGAAGCTTTCTTT.

The chain uses TRBV7-9 and TRBJ1-6; D is uncertain. The V end was cut by 6 bases, the J end by 7 bases, with 10 bases between. The germline V gene has CDR1 SEHNR and CDR2 FQNEAQ (reference sequence). The CDR3 runs to 13 residues. The chain's CDR3 is CASSTERNSPLHF. The CDR3 DNA reads TGTGCCAGCAGTACCGAGCGGAATTCACCCCTCCACTTT.

This rearrangement joins TRBV6-1 to TRBJ2-5, with D tentatively TRBD1 (6 bases). Trimming pared 2 bases from V and 0 bases from J, leaving 10 bases between. The germline CDR1 and CDR2 sequences are MNHNS and SASEGT. The CDR3 sequence is 15 residues long. The CDR3 spells CASSEHRANQETQYF. In DNA, the CDR3 is TGTGCCAGCAGTGAACACAGGGCAAACCAAGAGACCCAGTACTTC.

The chain links TRBV6-5 to TRBJ1-1, with D unresolved. V lost 6 bases and J lost 11, with 16 bases in between. CDR1 and CDR2 from the germline V gene are MNHEY and SVGAGI. The CDR3 is 12 residues long. CDR3 loop: CASRGPTGGAFF. CDR3 nucleotide sequence: TGTGCCAGCAGGGGCCCGACGGGAGGGGCTTTCTTT.

The rearrangement uses TRBV4-2 and TRBJ1-2; D is ambiguous. This CDR3 contains 14 residues. V lost 0 bases and J 3 bases, leaving 8 bases between the germline ends. CDR1 and CDR2 (germline): LGHNA, YNFKEQ. CDR3: CASSQDQRDYGYTF. The CDR3 DNA follows: TGTGCCAGCAGCCAAGATCAGAGGGACTATGGCTACACCTTC.

Comments on this clone: The sample contains more than one DNA sequence encoding this CDR3. V and J are TRBV5-1 and TRBJ2-2; D not certain. The length of the CDR3 is 13 residues. The V and J ends lost 1 base and 6 bases respectively, with 7 bases between them. The germline V gene encodes CDR1 SGHRS and CDR2 YFSETQ. The CDR3 DNA reads TGCGCCAGCAGCTTGAGAGTGGCCGGGGAGCTGTTTTTT. Protein sequence: CASSLRVAGELFF.

The V call is TRBV23-1, the J call TRBJ1-5; D call uncertain. TRBV23-1 is known as an ORF, though its function is uncertain. The CDR3 totals 16 residues. Trimming pared 0 bases from V and 0 bases from J, leaving 9 bases between. CDR3: CASSQSGLYSNQPQHF. CDR3 coding DNA: TGCGCCAGCAGTCAATCTGGACTGTATAGCAATCAGCCCCAGCATTTT.

The DNA for the CDR3 is TGTGCCAGCATAGGAGCCCAGGGGAATCACGAGCAGTACTTC. Translating gives CASIGAQGNHEQYF. The chain links TRBV2 to TRBJ2-7; tentatively, D is TRBD1 (6 bases). Germline assignment: CDR1 SNHLY and CDR2 FYNNEI. V shed 7 bases and J shed 5 bases, with 18 bases lying between them. CDR3 length equals 14 residues.

This rearrangement joins TRBV18 to TRBJ1-1; D not resolved. The V gene lost 3 bases and the J gene lost 1 base, with 9 bases spanning the gap. CDR1 is KGHSH, CDR2 LQKENI, per germline. The CDR3 runs to 14 residues. CDR3 amino acids: CASSPVSRNTEAFF. The CDR3 nucleotides read TGTGCCAGCTCACCCGTTTCTAGGAACACTGAAGCTTTCTTT.

V gene TRBV7-9 combines with J gene TRBJ2-1; D not certain. The CDR3 runs to 12 residues. Germline CDR1 is SEHNR and CDR2 is FQNEAQ (reference sequence). Trimming took off 4 bases at V and 3 bases at J, with 4 bases between the two ends. DNA of the CDR3: TGTGCCAGCAGCTCCGTCTACAATGAGCAGTTCTTC. It encodes CASSSVYNEQFF.

This chain links TRBV19 with TRBJ1-3; the match to TRBD1 covers 11 bases. Germline V lookup: CDR1 LNHDA, CDR2 SQIVND (reference sequence). The J segment lost 4 bases and the V segment lost 6 bases, leaving 5 bases of the junction unmatched. The CDR3 consists of 15 residues. This chain's CDR3 is CASRPGQGVGNTIYF. The CDR3 DNA sequence: TGTGCCAGTAGACCGGGACAGGGGGTAGGAAACACCATATATTTT. The variable domain in full, with the rest retrieved from reference TRBV19 and TRBJ1-3, is DGGITQSPKYLFRKEGQNVTLSCEQNLNHDAMYWYRQDPGQGLRLIYYSQIVNDFQKGDIAEGYSVSREKKESFPLTVTSAQKNPTAFYLCASRPGQGVGNTIYFGEGSWLTVV.

The J gene is TRBJ2-3, the V gene TRBV6-5, with D possibly matching TRBD1 (6 bases). Germline CDR1 is MNHEY and CDR2 is SVGAGI. The CDR3 spans 14 residues. The ends were cut back, 6 bases at V and 2 bases at J, with 12 bases in the middle. CDR3 nucleotides: TGTGCCAGCAGCCAACAGGGCTCCACAGATACGCAGTATTTT. Protein sequence: CASSQQGSTDTQYF.

CDR3 loop: CASSKTGILGTGELFF. CDR3 bases: TGCGCCAGCAGCAAAACAGGGATACTGGGCACCGGGGAGCTGTTTTTT. The chain employs TRBV10-1 and TRBJ2-2; tentative D call: TRBD1 (6 bases). CDR1 and CDR2 (germline): WNHNN, SYGVQD (reference sequence). CDR3 length: 16 residues. Deletions cut 6 bases from V and 4 bases from J, with 18 bases between.

The V call is TRBV6-6, the J call TRBJ2-1, with TRBD1 matching over 8 bases. Looked up from germline, CDR1 is MNHNY and CDR2 is SVGAGI (reference sequence). CDR3 length: 15 amino acids. The junction had 10 bases not matched to a gene; V was cut back by 6 bases and J by 6 bases. DNA for the CDR3: TGTGCCAGCAGAAAGGGGGCCACAGGGGGCAATGAGCAGTTCTTC. This translates into CASRKGATGGNEQFF.

V usage is TRBV19 and J usage is TRBJ1-4; perhaps TRBD1 as D (5 bases). The CDR3 is 15 amino acids. Trimming pared 7 bases from V and 0 bases from J, leaving 12 bases between. The germline gives CDR1 LNHDA, CDR2 SQIVND (reference sequence). CDR3 coding DNA: TGTGCCAGTAAGGGCAGGGCAACAACTAATGAAAAACTGTTTTTT. Protein: CASKGRATTNEKLFF.

The CDR3 loop reads CASSPLEAGGDPGELFF. In nucleotides, the CDR3 is TGCGCCAGCAGCCCACTGGAGGCAGGGGGCGATCCCGGGGAGCTGTTTTTT. The gene calls are TRBV5-1 and TRBJ2-2, with 8 bases lining up with TRBD1. The CDR3 contains 17 residues. Germline CDR1 reads SGHRS; CDR2 reads YFSETQ. The ends lost 4 bases at V and 6 bases at J; junction bases unmatched: 14.